The present T cell receptor beta chain was sequenced within a study of beta chain features in type 1 diabetes. Regarding the study as a whole: When Type 1 diabetes patients were examined, their TCRB CDR3s proved moderately but significantly shorter in all four CD4+ subsets.

It was one heparinised blood draw, averaging about 0.12 L, that each donor gave. Each population that was sorted was more than 98% pure. cDNA synthesis used the whole RNA isolate, giving expressed TCRB sequences. Using immunoSEQ multiplex PCR, the repertoire was profiled, and TCRdb retains in-frame clones only, with some absent. The sample shows 400,000 to 450,000 clones, about 14% of them seen only once. V was pared by 2 bases and J by 4 bases, with 8 bases between. Germline V gene lookup returns CDR1 SGHAT and CDR2 FQNNGV. There are 14 residues in the CDR3. This clone was picked up a small number of times. Its antigen remains unknown.

The chain links TRBV11-2 to TRBJ2-2; D is ambiguous. Material: naive CD4+ T cells from blood. The receptor was isolated from a man aged 25-45 years in good health. In nucleotides, the CDR3 is TGTGCCAGCAGCTTAAACCGGGTCACCGGGGAGCTGTTTTTT. The encoded protein is CASSLNRVTGELFF.